These 21 T cell receptor beta chains originate from one sample sequenced in a study of blood T cells in healthy people across ages. Then a second PCR, running about 6 to 11 cycles, was carried out with a sample-barcoded 5' primer and a J-beta primer mix. MiXCR, run by TCRdb on the 5' RACE reads, gives a single entry per CDR3 protein. This sample has under 800,000 distinct CDR3 sequences, with 21% found just once. Material: blood. These receptors were obtained from a man aged 70-80 years in good health.

This clonotype was picked up a small number of times. This sequence joins TRBV6-5 and TRBJ2-7; D call uncertain. Germline loops: CDR1 MNHEY, CDR2 SVGAGI. The CDR3 runs 11 residues. The germline V and J ends were trimmed by 5 bases and 10 bases, with 12 bases remaining between them. The CDR3 nucleotides read TGTGCCAGCAGTACCGGCCAGATCCAGTACTTC. This translates into CASSTGQIQYF.

This sequence joins TRBV5-1 and TRBJ2-5; perhaps TRBD2 as D (6 bases). V shed 1 base and J shed 2 bases, with 12 bases lying between them. From germline, CDR1 is SGHRS and CDR2 YFSETQ. The CDR3 runs to 15 residues. For the CDR3, the DNA is TGCGCCAGCAGCTTGCAGACTAGTTTTCAAGAGACCCAGTACTTC. Residues: CASSLQTSFQETQYF.

The rearrangement uses TRBV28 and TRBJ2-5, with a tentative D call TRBD1 (6 bases). The CDR3 contains 14 residues. Germline CDR1 MDHEN, CDR2 SYDVKM. Trimming took 3 bases from V and 5 from J, leaving 13 bases between them. The CDR3 here is CASSFPPGVETQYF. DNA of the CDR3: TGTGCCAGCAGTTTCCCGCCAGGGGTGGAGACCCAGTACTTC. Full variable domain (remainder filled in from reference TRBV28 and TRBJ2-5): DVKVTQSSRYLVKRTGEKVFLECVQDMDHENMFWYRQDPGLGLRLIYFSYDVKMKEKGDIPEGYSVSREKKERFSLILESASTNQTSMYLCASSFPPGVETQYFGPGTRLLVL.

This clonotype was detected only a few times. The DNA for the CDR3 is TGTGCCAGCAGCCAAGTGGGGACGGTGCTCACCGGGGAGCTGTTTTTT. It specifies CASSQVGTVLTGELFF. The chain links TRBV14 to TRBJ2-2; D possibly uses TRBD1 or TRBD2 (5 bases each). The V and J ends lost 1 base and 4 bases respectively, with 13 bases between them. CDR3 length: 16 residues. Germline V gene sequence: CDR1 SGHDN, CDR2 FVKESK.

This clonotype was seen a handful of times. One end of the junction is discordant with germline, which a read error may explain. The chain joins TRBV6-2 or TRBV6-3 to TRBJ2-7; possibly TRBD1 for D (5 bases). The CDR3 has 14 residues. Germline V gene data show CDR1 as MNHEY and CDR2 as SVGEGT. The CDR3 reads CANSYSRQGSEQYF. The DNA for the CDR3 is TGTGCCAACAGTTACTCCCGGCAGGGCTCCGAGCAGTACTTC.

Here the CDR3 DNA reads TGTGCCAGCAGCCAAGCAGGGTTTGGCTACACCTTC. Translated, it gives CASSQAGFGYTF. V gene TRBV3-1 combines with J gene TRBJ1-2; possible D gene TRBD1, 5 bases. V lost 1 base and J lost 7, with 7 bases in between. This CDR3 has 12 residues. Germline V gives CDR1 LGHDT, CDR2 YNNKEL (reference sequence).

This chain uses TRBV7-9 with TRBJ2-7, with D tentatively TRBD1 or TRBD2 (6 bases each). V was clipped by 2 bases and J by 2 bases, with 16 bases between them. Germline V gene data show CDR1 as SEHNR and CDR2 as FQNEAQ (reference sequence). This CDR3 is built from 16 residues. CDR3 nucleotides: TGTGCCAGCAGCTTAAGGAGGGTGGGGGCACCCTACGAGCAGTACTTC. This translates into CASSLRRVGAPYEQYF. Based on the CDR3 plus reference TRBV7-9 and TRBJ2-7, the full variable domain is DTGVSQNPRHKITKRGQNVTFRCDPISEHNRLYWYRQTLGQGPEFLTYFQNEAQLEKSRLLSDRFSAERPKGSFSTLEIQRTEQGDSAMYLCASSLRRVGAPYEQYFGPGTRLTVT.

At least ten counts were recorded for this clonotype. This sequence joins TRBV28 and TRBJ2-4; 10 positions match TRBD1. The CDR3 runs to 21 residues. The germline CDR1 and CDR2 sequences are MDHEN and SYDVKM. Losses at the gene ends were 2 bases for V and 0 bases for J; bases not matched to a gene: 16. The CDR3 here is CASSLATPGQGKGIAKNIQYF. In DNA form, the CDR3 reads TGTGCCAGCAGTTTAGCTACCCCGGGACAGGGGAAAGGTATAGCCAAAAACATTCAGTACTTC.

The gene calls are TRBV20-1 and TRBJ1-1; D ambiguous. With 0 bases removed from V and 2 bases from J, the gap between germline ends came to 10 bases. Germline lookup yields CDR1 DFQATT and CDR2 SNEGSKA (reference sequence). The CDR3 totals 14 residues. The CDR3 nucleotides read TGCAGTGCTAGAGATGGCGCAGTCAACACTGAAGCTTTCTTT. It specifies CSARDGAVNTEAFF.

The chain joins TRBV5-1 to TRBJ2-5; a possible D gene is TRBD2 (5 bases). The germline V gene encodes CDR1 SGHRS and CDR2 YFSETQ. V dropped 0 bases and J dropped 4 bases, with 16 bases sitting between them. This CDR3 comprises 16 residues. In DNA form, the CDR3 reads TGCGCCAGCAGCTTGGGACTAACCCCAGCCGCAGAGACCCAGTACTTC. It yields the protein CASSLGLTPAAETQYF.

The J gene is TRBJ2-5, the V gene TRBV24-1; tentatively, D is TRBD1 (6 bases). TRBJ2-1 matches the DNA end more closely, so the J call is doubtful. The CDR3 consists of 12 residues. Germline V lookup: CDR1 KGHDR, CDR2 SFDVKD. The CDR3 DNA reads as TGTGCCACCCAGGGGAATGACAATGAGCAGTTCTTC. Its translation: CATQGNDNEQFF.

A few counts support this clonotype. The genes are TRBV6-1 and TRBJ2-3, with 12 bases aligning to TRBD2. The CDR3 runs to 15 residues. Losses at the gene ends were 8 bases for V and 7 bases for J; bases not matched to a gene: 10. Germline CDR1 MNHNS, CDR2 SASEGT. CDR3 in amino acids: CASGPGLAGLNTQYF. The CDR3, as DNA: TGTGCCAGCGGGCCAGGACTAGCGGGATTAAATACGCAGTATTTT.

The sample holds a few counts of this clonotype. The chain links TRBV12-3 or TRBV12-4 to TRBJ1-1; D unresolved. V lost 6 bases, J lost 2 bases, and 13 bases lay in between. The CDR3 spans 14 residues. CDR3 in DNA: TGTGCCAGCAGCCTGGACGGGATAAACACTGAAGCTTTCTTT. Translation: CASSLDGINTEAFF.

This clonotype was counted ten times or more. The V gene is TRBV28, the J gene TRBJ2-5; 7 nucleotides match TRBD2. The CDR3 loop spans 14 amino acids. The junction had 3 bases not matched to a gene; V was cut back by 4 bases and J by 1 base. Germline lookup yields CDR1 MDHEN and CDR2 SYDVKM. CDR3 bases: TGTGCCAGCAGTTCAAGCGGGACCCAAGAGACCCAGTACTTC. Translation gives CASSSSGTQETQYF.

V and J are TRBV2 and TRBJ2-5, with 12 bases fitting TRBD2. CDR1 is SNHLY, CDR2 FYNNEI, per germline. The V segment lost 11 bases and the J segment 1 base; nucleotides outside the gene matches: 11. The CDR3 has 16 residues. CDR3 loop: CAGTGGLAGLQETQYF. For the CDR3, the DNA is TGTGCCGGCACCGGAGGACTAGCGGGGCTCCAAGAGACCCAGTACTTC.

This clonotype was seen repeatedly, ten times or more. This chain joins TRBV5-1 and TRBJ2-7; D unresolved. The germline gives CDR1 SGHRS, CDR2 YFSETQ. The CDR3 has 14 amino acids. V lost 0 bases to trimming and J lost 7 bases, with 14 bases between them. CDR3 nucleotide sequence: TGCGCCAGCAGCTTGGGTTCGCTCGCTGGAGAGCAGTACTTC. Encoded protein: CASSLGSLAGEQYF.

The table lists this clonotype with many counts. V gene TRBV5-1 combines with J gene TRBJ1-4, with a possible D match to TRBD1 (5 bases). CDR1 SGHRS and CDR2 YFSETQ come from the germline V gene. V was cut by 1 base and J by 4 bases, with 11 bases left in between. The CDR3 has 15 amino acids. The CDR3 sequence is CASSLSDSSNEKLFF. The CDR3 DNA is TGCGCCAGCAGCTTGTCTGACAGCAGTAATGAAAAACTGTTTTTT.

This sequence joins TRBV19 and TRBJ1-5, with 7 bases matching TRBD1. With 4 bases clipped from V and 8 bases from J, the junction kept 5 bases outside the gene matches. The CDR3 runs to 13 residues. Germline V CDR1 and CDR2: LNHDA, SQIVND (reference sequence). The CDR3 region has the DNA TGTGCCAGTAGTACACAGGGGTCTGAGCCCCAGCATTTT. It specifies CASSTQGSEPQHF.

This clonotype was detected only a few times. The gene calls are TRBV27 and TRBJ1-5, with D perhaps TRBD1 (6 bases). Trimming left V 8 bases short and J 4 bases short, with 18 bases between. Germline assignment: CDR1 MNHEY and CDR2 SMNVEV (reference sequence). This CDR3 is 15 amino acids long. Here the CDR3 reads CASGTLQGGNQPQHF. The CDR3 DNA is TGTGCCAGCGGCACCCTACAGGGAGGAAATCAGCCCCAGCATTTT.

This CDR3 reads CSAKRGSSYNEQFF. The CDR3 nucleotides are TGCAGTGCTAAACGGGGCAGCTCCTACAATGAGCAGTTCTTC. This chain uses TRBV20-1 with TRBJ2-1, with D possibly being TRBD1 or TRBD2 (5 bases each). The CDR3 is made up of 14 amino acids. The V gene's germline CDR1 is DFQATT and CDR2 SNEGSKA (reference sequence). V dropped 4 bases and J dropped 0 bases, with 10 bases sitting between them.

This clonotype was recorded a few times. The chain employs TRBV28 and TRBJ2-1, with D unresolved. There are 13 residues in the CDR3. The ends were cut back, 5 bases at V and 10 bases at J, with 15 bases in the middle. Germline assignment: CDR1 MDHEN and CDR2 SYDVKM. The CDR3 loop is CASSGYLLGEQFF. DNA for the CDR3: TGTGCCAGCAGTGGGTACCTGCTAGGGGAGCAGTTCTTC. The full variable domain, its missing parts supplied by reference TRBV28 and TRBJ2-1, is DVKVTQSSRYLVKRTGEKVFLECVQDMDHENMFWYRQDPGLGLRLIYFSYDVKMKEKGDIPEGYSVSREKKERFSLILESASTNQTSMYLCASSGYLLGEQFFGPGTRLTVL.